The following is a T cell receptor beta chain sequence with its context. The sample originates from a study of blood T cell repertoires in COVID-19. Background on the study: COVID-19 samples, acute and convalescent, were from the United States, Italy and Spain. PBMCs, B-cell-depleted T cells, or T cells provided the cDNA or gDNA that made up the material.

Original handling: Reference gene primer amplification in the assay estimated nucleated cell counts. Assay: immunoSEQ multiplex PCR; the TCRdb copy retains only in-frame clones and omits some. The V and J calls and the clone size are those of that table, but D and trimming were determined from the DNA. The sample carries around 240,000 clones, around 83% recorded once. The clonotype originates from a man aged 40-55 years with acute or convalescent COVID-19. The sample taken for sequencing was peripheral blood.

CDR3 sequence (DNA): TGTGCCTGGAGTGTCTTCGATAGGGGAATCACAGATACGCAGTATTTT. Translating it yields CAWSVFDRGITDTQYF. The rearrangement uses TRBV30 and TRBJ2-3; D is possibly TRBD1 (5 bases). Trimming took off 0 bases at V and 2 bases at J, with 15 bases between the two ends. The CDR3 sequence is 16 residues long. Germline CDR1 reads GTSNPN; CDR2 reads SVGIG (reference sequence).